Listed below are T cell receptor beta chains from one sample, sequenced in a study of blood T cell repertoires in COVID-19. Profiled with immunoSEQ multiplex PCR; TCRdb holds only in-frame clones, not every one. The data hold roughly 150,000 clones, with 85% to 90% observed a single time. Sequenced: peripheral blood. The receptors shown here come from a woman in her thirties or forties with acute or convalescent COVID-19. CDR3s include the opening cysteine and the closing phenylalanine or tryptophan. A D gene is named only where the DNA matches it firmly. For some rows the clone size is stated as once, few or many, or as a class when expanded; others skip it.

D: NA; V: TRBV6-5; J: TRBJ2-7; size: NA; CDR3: CASRDIYEQYF; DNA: TGTGCCAGCAGGGACATCTACGAGCAGTACTTC
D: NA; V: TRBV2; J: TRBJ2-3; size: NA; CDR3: CASMWGGDTQYF; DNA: TGTGCCAGCATGTGGGGAGGAGATACGCAGTATTTT
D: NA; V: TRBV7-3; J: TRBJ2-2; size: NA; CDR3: CASSGVAAGELFF; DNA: TGTGCCAGCAGCGGGGTAGCGGCCGGGGAGCTGTTTTTT
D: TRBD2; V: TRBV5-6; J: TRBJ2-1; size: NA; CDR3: CASRPPLAGGWAAYNEQFF; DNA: TGTGCCAGCAGGCCTCCCCTAGCGGGGGGATGGGCAGCGTACAATGAGCAGTTCTTC
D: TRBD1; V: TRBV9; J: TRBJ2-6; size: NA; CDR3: CASSGSRDRVNSGANVLTF; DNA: TGTGCCAGCAGCGGATCCCGGGACAGAGTAAACTCTGGGGCCAACGTCCTGACTTTC
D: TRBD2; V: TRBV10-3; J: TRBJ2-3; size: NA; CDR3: CAISEGTSGGTDTQYF; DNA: TGTGCCATCAGTGAGGGGACTAGCGGGGGGACAGATACGCAGTATTTT
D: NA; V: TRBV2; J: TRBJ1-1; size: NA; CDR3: CASRPRTDRDTEAFF; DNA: TGTGCCAGCAGACCCCGGACAGATCGCGACACTGAAGCTTTCTTT
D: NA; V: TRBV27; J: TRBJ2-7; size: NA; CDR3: CASSFTFRQVCYEQYF; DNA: TGTGCCAGCAGTTTTACTTTCCGACAGGTCTGCTACGAGCAGTACTTC
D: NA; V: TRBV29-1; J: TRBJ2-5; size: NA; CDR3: CSVEGLVQETQYF; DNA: TGCAGCGTTGAAGGGCTAGTTCAAGAGACCCAGTACTTC
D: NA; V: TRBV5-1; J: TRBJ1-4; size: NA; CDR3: CASSLGLDYGEKLFF; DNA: TGCGCCAGCAGCTTGGGTCTCGACTACGGTGAAAAACTGTTTTTT
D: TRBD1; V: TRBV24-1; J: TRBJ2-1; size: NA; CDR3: CATSVQGQGNEQFF; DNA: TGTGCCACCAGTGTCCAGGGACAGGGCAATGAGCAGTTCTTC
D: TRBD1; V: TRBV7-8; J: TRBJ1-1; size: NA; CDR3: CASSLARTGNTEAFF; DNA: TGTGCCAGCAGCTTAGCCCGGACAGGGAACACTGAAGCTTTCTTT
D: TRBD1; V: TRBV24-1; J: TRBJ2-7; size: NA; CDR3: CATSDRVEQYF; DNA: TGTGCCACCAGCGACAGGGTTGAGCAGTACTTC
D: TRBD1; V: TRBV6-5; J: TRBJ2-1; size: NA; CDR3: CASSYAGTVNEQFF; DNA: TGTGCCAGCAGTTACGCCGGGACAGTGAATGAGCAGTTCTTC
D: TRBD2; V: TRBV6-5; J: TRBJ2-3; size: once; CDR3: CASRLAGGVTDTQYF; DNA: TGTGCCAGCAGATTAGCGGGGGGGGTCACAGATACGCAGTATTTT
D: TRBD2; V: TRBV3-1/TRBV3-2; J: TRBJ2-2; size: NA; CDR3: CASSQVLAVTGELFF; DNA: TGTGCCAGCAGCCAAGTTCTAGCGGTCACCGGGGAGCTGTTTTTT
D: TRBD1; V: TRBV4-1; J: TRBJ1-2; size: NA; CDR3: CASRATGAHLNYGYTF; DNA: TGCGCCAGCAGAGCTACAGGGGCCCACCTTAACTATGGCTACACCTTC
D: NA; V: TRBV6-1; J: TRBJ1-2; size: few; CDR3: CASSEVAYGYTF; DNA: TGTGCCAGCAGTGAGGTGGCCTATGGCTACACCTTC
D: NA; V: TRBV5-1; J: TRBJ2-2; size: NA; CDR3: CASSLGQLDTGELFF; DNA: TGCGCCAGCAGCTTGGGACAGCTGGACACCGGGGAGCTGTTTTTT
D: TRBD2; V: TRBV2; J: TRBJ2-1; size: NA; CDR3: CATLGLAANNEQFF; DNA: TGTGCCACCCTGGGACTAGCGGCCAACAATGAGCAGTTCTTC
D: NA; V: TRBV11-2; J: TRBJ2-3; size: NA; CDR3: CASSFLSTDTQYF; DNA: TGTGCCAGCAGCTTTCTCAGCACAGATACGCAGTATTTT
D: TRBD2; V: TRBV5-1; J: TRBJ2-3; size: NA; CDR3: CASSLGRGGSDTQYF; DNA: TGCGCCAGCAGCTTGGGACGGGGGGGCTCAGATACGCAGTATTTT
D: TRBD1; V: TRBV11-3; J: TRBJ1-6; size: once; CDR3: CASSLGTGSSPLHF; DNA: TGTGCCAGCAGCTTAGGGACAGGGAGTTCACCCCTCCACTTT
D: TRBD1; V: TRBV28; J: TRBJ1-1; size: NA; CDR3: CASSPGDRPFTEAFF; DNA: TGTGCCAGCAGTCCCGGGGACAGGCCTTTCACTGAAGCTTTCTTT
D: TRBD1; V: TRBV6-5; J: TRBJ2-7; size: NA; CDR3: CASGQGPWDYEQYF; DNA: TGTGCCAGCGGACAGGGGCCCTGGGACTACGAGCAGTACTTC
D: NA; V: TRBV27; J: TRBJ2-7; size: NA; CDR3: CASSSQGGSYEQYF; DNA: TGTGCCAGCAGCTCACAGGGGGGGTCCTACGAGCAGTACTTC
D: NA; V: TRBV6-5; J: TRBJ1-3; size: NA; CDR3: CASSYGSRGVGNTIYF; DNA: TGTGCCAGCAGTTACGGGTCGCGCGGGGTTGGAAACACCATATATTTT
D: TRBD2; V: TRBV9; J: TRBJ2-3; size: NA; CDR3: CASSDGGVHARDTQYF; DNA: TGTGCCAGCAGCGATGGGGGGGTACACGCGAGGGATACGCAGTATTTT
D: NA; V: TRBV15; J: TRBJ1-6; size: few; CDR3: CATSQRQVNSPLHF; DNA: TGTGCCACCAGCCAACGACAGGTCAATTCACCCCTCCACTTT
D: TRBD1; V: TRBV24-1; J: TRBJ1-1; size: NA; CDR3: CATRVSGGTEAFF; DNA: TGTGCCACCAGGGTTTCAGGGGGTACTGAAGCTTTCTTT
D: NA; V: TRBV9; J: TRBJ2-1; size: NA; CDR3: CASSPILSRAPNEQFF; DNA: TGTGCCAGCAGCCCCATCCTAAGTAGAGCTCCAAATGAGCAGTTCTTC
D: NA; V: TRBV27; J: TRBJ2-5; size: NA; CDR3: CASSLITATQETQYF; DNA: TGTGCCAGCAGTTTAATCACAGCAACTCAAGAGACCCAGTACTTC